These 2 T cell receptor beta chains were sequenced from one sample in a study of blood T cell repertoires in COVID-19. Clones were sequenced by immunoSEQ multiplex PCR, and TCRdb holds only the in-frame ones, with some missing. Counted here are roughly 240,000 clones, roughly 86% occurring once; the ten biggest clones make up 2.5% to 3%. Sequencing was performed on PBMCs or T cells enriched from blood (not recorded which). Receptors originate from a woman between 25 and 40 years old with acute COVID-19.

There are many counts of this clone. The chain carries TRBV29-1 and TRBJ2-1, with D perhaps TRBD2 (6 bases). Trimming took 3 bases from V and 1 from J, leaving 16 bases between them. CDR3 size: 16 residues. Germline V CDR1 and CDR2: SQVTM, ANQGSEA. CDR3 in DNA: TGCAGCGTTGATACTAGCCTGTTAGGTTCCTACAATGAGCAGTTCTTC. Translating gives CSVDTSLLGSYNEQFF.

The rearrangement links TRBV5-1 to TRBJ2-2; TRBD1 matches 7 bases. The CDR3 sequence is 15 residues long. With 4 bases clipped from V and 6 bases from J, the junction kept 9 bases outside the gene matches. CDR1 and CDR2 from the germline V gene are SGHRS and YFSETQ. The CDR3 nucleotides read TGCGCCAGCAGCCCCGGGACAGCCCGGGCCGGGGAGCTGTTTTTT. Translated: CASSPGTARAGELFF.